The rows below give T cell receptor beta chains drawn from one sample of a study of control samples from healthy donors and cancer patients. Sequenced by immunoSEQ multiplex PCR; TCRdb stores in-frame clones only, minus some. Seen in this sample are 150,000 to 200,000 clones; the ten most common clones hold 2.2%. Sequences were obtained from blood. The receptors here all came from a woman aged 25 to 39 in good health. The CDR3 runs from the conserved cysteine through the conserved F or W. D genes are given only for firm matches.

>TRBJ1-2|TRBV4-1|-
TGCGCCAGCAGCCAACCCCCTACCGGCTATGGCTACACCTTC
CASSQPPTGYGYTF
>TRBJ1-5|TRBV11-2|-
TGTGCCAGCAGCTTGTGGGCGGGCCAGCCCCAGCATTTT
CASSLWAGQPQHF
>TRBJ1-4|TRBV18|TRBD1
TGTGCCAGCTCACCAGGGACAGGGAGGGGGATTAATGAAAAACTGTTTTTT
CASSPGTGRGINEKLFF
>TRBJ1-4|TRBV28|-
TGTGCCAGCAGCTACGGACGGAATAAGAATGAAAAACTGTTTTTT
CASSYGRNKNEKLFF
>TRBJ1-4|TRBV5-1|TRBD1
TGCGCCAGCAGCTCTGAGACAGGGATTGAAAAACTGTTTTTT
CASSSETGIEKLFF
>TRBJ2-5|TRBV4-1|TRBD1
TGCGCCAGCAGCCAAGTGGGCAGGGGGCAGGAGACCCAGTACTTC
CASSQVGRGQETQYF
>TRBJ2-3|TRBV11-2|-
TGTGCCAGCAGCTTAGCAGCGGCGACAGATACGCAGTATTTT
CASSLAAATDTQYF
>TRBJ2-7|TRBV28|-
TGTGCCAGCAGTCCAGCGATGCCCTACGAGCAGTACTTC
CASSPAMPYEQYF
>TRBJ2-7|TRBV6-5|-
TGTGCCAGCAGTAGCGACCGGCACTACGAGCAGTACTTC
CASSSDRHYEQYF
>TRBJ1-2|TRBV30|TRBD1
TGTGCCTGGAGTGTAACAGGGGATAGGGATGGCTACACCTTC
CAWSVTGDRDGYTF
>TRBJ1-1|TRBV18|-
TGTGCCAGCTCACGCAGTGGCGGAAAGAACACTGAAGCTTTCTTT
CASSRSGGKNTEAFF
>TRBJ1-6|TRBV6-6|TRBD1
TGTGCCAGCAGTTACCGGACAGGGTTGGGTTCACCCCTCCACTTT
CASSYRTGLGSPLHF
>TRBJ1-6|TRBV5-6|-
TGTGCCAGCAGCTTCCCGAATTCACCCCTCCACTTT
CASSFPNSPLHF
>TRBJ2-7|TRBV3-1/TRBV3-2|-
TGTGCCAGCAGCCCCCGGGCCTCGGGAAACGAGCAGTACTTC
CASSPRASGNEQYF
>TRBJ1-2|TRBV27|-
TGTGCCAGCAGTTTAAGATTATCCGGTGCAGGGAACTATGGCTACACCTTC
CASSLRLSGAGNYGYTF
>TRBJ1-1|TRBV7-9|-
TGTGCCAGCAGCTTTGGCGGGGACACTGAAGCTTTCTTT
CASSFGGDTEAFF
>TRBJ2-5|TRBV6-5|TRBD2
TGTGCCAGCAGTTACTCCTCAGCGGGAGGGGAGACCCAGTACTTC
CASSYSSAGGETQYF
>TRBJ1-2|TRBV18|-
TGTGCCAGCTCACCGAAATTGGTCTATGGCTACACCTTC
CASSPKLVYGYTF
>TRBJ1-6|TRBV28|-
TGTGCCAGCAGGCCCGGGCCCTATAATTCACCCCTCCACTTT
CASRPGPYNSPLHF
>TRBJ1-2|TRBV12-5|-
TGTGCTAGTGGTTTGGGATTTTCCTATGGCTACACCTTC
CASGLGFSYGYTF
>TRBJ1-2|TRBV5-1|-
TGCGCCAGCAGCCTCTTAGGACAGACCCCGAGTGGCTACACCTTC
CASSLLGQTPSGYTF
>TRBJ1-3|TRBV16|-
TGTGCCAGCAGCCACTCCCGAACTGGAAACACCATATATTTT
CASSHSRTGNTIYF
>TRBJ1-4|TRBV27|-
TGTGCCAGCAGGGGTAGACAGACTTACAATGAAAAACTGTTTTTT
CASRGRQTYNEKLFF
>TRBJ2-3|TRBV27|-
TGTGCCAGCAGTTTATCACCCACCCCACCCAGGGCAGATACGCAGTATTTT
CASSLSPTPPRADTQYF
>TRBJ1-4|TRBV27|-
TGTGCCAGCAGTGAGGGGTTAAGGGAAAAACTGTTTTTT
CASSEGLREKLFF
>TRBJ1-1|TRBV5-1|-
TGCGCCAGCAGCTTTGAAGGTGAAGCTTTCTTT
CASSFEGEAFF
>TRBJ2-1|TRBV15|-
TGTGCCACCAGCAGTGAAATAGTATGGGAGCAGTTCTTC
CATSSEIVWEQFF
>TRBJ1-2|TRBV7-2|TRBD1
TGTGCCAGCAGCATCAACAGGGGGCGCGCGGGGCTCCACTATGGCTACACCTTC
CASSINRGRAGLHYGYTF
>TRBJ1-3|TRBV11-2|TRBD1
TGTGCCAGCAGCCGTCAGGGGGCGCAAGGAAACACCATATATTTT
CASSRQGAQGNTIYF
>TRBJ2-7|TRBV3-1/TRBV3-2|-
TGTGCCAGCAGCCAAGGGGGGATGGGAGTCTACGAGCAGTACTTC
CASSQGGMGVYEQYF
>TRBJ2-5|TRBV6-2/TRBV6-3|-
TGTGCCAGCAGTCTGGGGACCCAGTACTTC
CASSLGTQYF
>TRBJ1-3|TRBV5-4|-
TGTGCCAGCAGCTTGGGACGCAGATCTGGAAACACCATATATTTT
CASSLGRRSGNTIYF
>TRBJ2-1|TRBV11-3|-
TGTGCCAGCAGCTTTAACTTCTACAATGAGCAGTTCTTC
CASSFNFYNEQFF
>TRBJ1-1|TRBV6-5|-
TGTGCCAGCAGTTACTCGGGTGAAGCTTTCTTT
CASSYSGEAFF
>TRBJ1-1|TRBV4-2|TRBD1
TGTGCCAGCAGAGCGACAGGGGCGGACACTGAAGCTTTCTTT
CASRATGADTEAFF